This paragraph covers one TCR beta chain sequence. CDR1 LNHNV and CDR2 YYDKDF come from the germline V gene (reference sequence). V shed 3 bases, J shed 7 bases, and the junction held 8 bases outside the gene matches. There are 14 residues in the CDR3. Profiling relied on immunoSEQ multiplex PCR, and the TCRdb table lists in-frame clones only, not all of them. Of about 40,000 clones listed, around nine tenths are singletons. This sample was taken from a study of T cell changes during pregnancy in multiple sclerosis. The chain recombines TRBV15 with TRBJ2-7; the match to TRBD1 covers 8 bases. Sequencing was performed on CD4+ T cells from peripheral blood mononuclear cells, taken in the third trimester of pregnancy. The clonotype originates from a female donor with multiple sclerosis, enrolled in a pregnancy study. In DNA form, the CDR3 reads TGTGCCACCAGCAGCCGACAGGGGTTGAGGGAGCAGTACTTC. This sequence encodes CATSSRQGLREQYF.